This T cell receptor beta chain was recovered during a study of patients and donors after allogeneic stem cell transplantation. The sample holds one count of this clonotype. TCRdb used MiXCR to reprocess the RT-PCR reads, holding one entry per CDR3 protein. Of about 12,000 distinct CDR3 sequences in the sample, roughly 24% were seen once. V gave up 6 bases and J gave up 5 bases; unmatched junction bases: 9. In germline, CDR1 is MDHEN, CDR2 SYDVKM. This CDR3 contains 14 residues. The chain recombines TRBV28 with TRBJ2-5, with 7 bases aligning to TRBD1. Sequencing was carried out using blood, either unsorted or a sorted T cell fraction (not recorded which). The receptor's source is a human donor who was either an allogeneic HSCT recipient or a stem cell or donor lymphocyte infusion donor (not recorded which). It is not recorded whose cells these are; they may come from a transplant donor. DNA of the CDR3: TGTGCCAGCAGGCCGGGACAGCTCTGGGAGACCCAGTACTTC. Its protein is CASRPGQLWETQYF.